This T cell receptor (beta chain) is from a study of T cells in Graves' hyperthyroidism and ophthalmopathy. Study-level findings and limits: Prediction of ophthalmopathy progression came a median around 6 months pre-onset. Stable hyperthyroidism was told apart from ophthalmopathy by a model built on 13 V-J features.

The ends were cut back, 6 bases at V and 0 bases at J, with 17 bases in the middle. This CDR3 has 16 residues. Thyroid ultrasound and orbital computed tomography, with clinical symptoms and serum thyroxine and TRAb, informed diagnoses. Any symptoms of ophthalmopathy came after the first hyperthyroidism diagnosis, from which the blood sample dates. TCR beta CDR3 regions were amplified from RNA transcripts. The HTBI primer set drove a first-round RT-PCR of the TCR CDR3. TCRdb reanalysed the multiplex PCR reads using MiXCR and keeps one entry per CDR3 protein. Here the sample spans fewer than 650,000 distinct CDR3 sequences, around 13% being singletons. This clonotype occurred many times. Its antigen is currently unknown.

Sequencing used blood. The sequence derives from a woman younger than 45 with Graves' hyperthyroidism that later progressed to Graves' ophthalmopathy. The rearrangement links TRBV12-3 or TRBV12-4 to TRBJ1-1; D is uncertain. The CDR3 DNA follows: TGTGCCAGCAGGCCCCAAAGGACGGTAATGAACACTGAAGCTTTCTTT. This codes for CASRPQRTVMNTEAFF.